This T cell receptor (beta chain) appears in the sequencing data of a study of blood T cell repertoires in COVID-19. Study details: COVID-19 samples, acute and convalescent, were from the United States, Italy and Spain. T cells, B-cell-depleted T cells, or PBMCs provided the cDNA or gDNA that served as material.

Study processing details: Reference gene primer amplification gave estimated nucleated cell counts. Data came from immunoSEQ multiplex PCR; TCRdb stores just in-frame clones and leaves some out. The V and J calls and clone size are taken from that table; D and trimming were inferred from the DNA. The sample includes tens of thousands of clones, about 83% of them seen just once. Trimming cost V 5 bases and J 0 bases; bases outside gene matches: 7. The CDR3 runs 15 residues. CDR1 is MDHEN and CDR2 is SYDVKM in the germline V gene. Source material: peripheral blood. The sequence was collected from a woman at least 80 years old with acute or convalescent COVID-19. The chain has TRBV28 and TRBJ2-7; TRBD1 aligns across 7 bases. CDR3: CASSGSDRDSYEQYF. The DNA of the CDR3 is TGTGCCAGCAGTGGGAGCGACAGGGACTCCTACGAGCAGTACTTC.